A single sample gave rise to the 20 T cell receptor beta chains below, sequenced in a study of tumor-infiltrating lymphocytes in primary liver carcinoma. Unsorted whole blood yielded blood RNA, and germline DNA was extracted as well. From around 530 ng of total RNA, TCR beta-specific cDNA was reverse-transcribed using a constant-region primer. Slightly modified ARM-PCR with three nested multiplex PCR rounds yielded TCR beta libraries. PCR rounds one and two used TRBV1-TRBV30 forward primers with a C-beta reverse primer for around 9 cycles each. From the multiplex PCR reads, TCRdb called clonotypes with MiXCR, one entry per CDR3 protein. The sample contains 310,000 or so distinct CDR3 sequences, about 50% of which appear only once. Sequencing was carried out using peripheral blood. The origin of the receptors is a woman aged 25 to 39 with primary liver carcinoma and hepatitis B virus infection.

With regard to this clonotype: The CDR3 ends on some other residue instead of the conserved phenylalanine or tryptophan, so this is likely a read error. The rearrangement uses TRBV11-2 and TRBJ2-7; TRBD2 aligns across 7 bases. CDR1 and CDR2 from the germline V gene are SGHAT and FQNNGV. The CDR3 is made up of 14 amino acids. CDR3 bases: TGTGCCAGCAGCCCACCGACTAGCTCGTACGATCAGTACCTC. Protein product: CASSPPTSSYDQYL.

This clonotype was seen many times. As DNA, the CDR3 is TGTGCCAGCAGTTACCTCCGACGGAATGAAAAACTGTTTTTT. It is translated as CASSYLRRNEKLFF. The chain links TRBV6-2 or TRBV6-3 to TRBJ1-4; D is uncertain. Germline CDR1 is MNHEY and CDR2 is SVGEGT. V dropped 2 bases and J dropped 5 bases, with 9 bases sitting between them. The CDR3 is 14 amino acids.

The genes are TRBV4-1 and TRBJ2-2, with TRBD2 identical over 11 bases. The CDR3 totals 15 residues. The junction had 0 bases not matched to a gene; V was cut back by 1 base and J by 5 bases. Germline V gene data show CDR1 as MGHRA and CDR2 as YSYEKL. The DNA of the CDR3 is TGCGCCAGCAGCCAAGGGACTAGCGGGACCGGGGAGCTGTTTTTT. Translating it yields CASSQGTSGTGELFF.

This clonotype was counted ten times or more. This chain links TRBV10-1 with TRBJ2-7, with D hard to call. V was shortened by 4 bases and J by 3 bases, with 7 bases between the two germline ends. CDR3 length: 12 amino acids. Germline assignment: CDR1 WNHNN and CDR2 SYGVQD (reference sequence). CDR3 DNA sequence: TGCGCCAGCAGTGGCCCCAACTACGAGCAGTACTTC. Its translation: CASSGPNYEQYF.

With regard to this clonotype: Germline is not matched at one junction end, which may reflect a read error. The chain joins TRBV11-2 to TRBJ2-7, with D unresolved. Germline V gene sequence: CDR1 SGHAT, CDR2 FQNNGV. The CDR3 has 13 amino acids. This CDR3 is CTSSYEGYYEQCF. As DNA, the CDR3 is TGTACCAGCAGCTATGAAGGGTACTACGAGCAGTGCTTC.

With regard to this clonotype: A junction end diverges from the germline sequence, so it may reflect a read error. J is TRBJ2-5 and V is TRBV12-3 or TRBV12-4; 7 positions match TRBD2. CDR3 length equals 16 residues. The CDR3 loop is CASSFRTGGTQGTQYF. The CDR3 DNA reads TGTGCCAGCAGTTTTCGTACGGGGGGAACACAAGGGACCCAGTACTTC.

The V gene is TRBV5-5, the J gene TRBJ2-3; D is ambiguous. Germline CDR1 SGHKS, CDR2 YYEKEE (reference sequence). The CDR3 sequence is 13 residues long. Trimming removed 4 bases from V and 9 bases from J, with 15 bases in between. CDR3 in DNA: TGTGCCAGCAGCCTGCGGACCGCGGTCACGCAGTATTTT. As protein: CASSLRTAVTQYF.

This clonotype appeared many times. The J gene is TRBJ2-1, the V gene TRBV11-2; D is perhaps TRBD1 (8 bases). The germline V and J ends were trimmed by 3 bases and 9 bases, with 15 bases remaining between them. The CDR3 runs 14 residues. Germline V lookup: CDR1 SGHAT, CDR2 FQNNGV. This CDR3 reads CASSFTGGGGEQFF. CDR3 in DNA: TGTGCCAGCAGCTTCACAGGGGGGGGCGGTGAGCAGTTCTTC.

This clonotype was recorded at least ten times. The chain carries TRBV12-3 or TRBV12-4 and TRBJ1-1, with a weak D call TRBD1 (5 bases). The CDR3 loop spans 14 amino acids. Trimming took 3 bases from V and 4 from J, leaving 12 bases between them. CDR3 protein: CASSLDGGITEAFF. CDR3 DNA sequence: TGTGCCAGCAGTTTGGATGGGGGAATCACTGAAGCTTTCTTT.

This clonotype was picked up many times. The gene calls are TRBV12-3 or TRBV12-4 and TRBJ2-3; 9 nucleotides agree with TRBD1. The CDR3 has 12 amino acids. After removal of 5 bases from V and 10 bases from J, the junction contained 4 bases not matched to a gene. The CDR3 sequence: CASSAQGAAQYF. CDR3 nucleotides: TGTGCCAGCAGTGCACAGGGGGCCGCGCAGTATTTT.

This clonotype has a count of ten or more. This sequence joins TRBV6-5 and TRBJ1-1, with D perhaps matching TRBD1 (5 bases). Trimming pared 2 bases from V and 5 bases from J, leaving 9 bases between. The CDR3 extends over 13 amino acids. From germline, CDR1 is MNHEY and CDR2 SVGAGI. The CDR3 bases are TGTGCCAGCAGTTACACAGGCCGAACTGAAGCTTTCTTT. It translates to CASSYTGRTEAFF.

As for this clonotype: A much more abundant neighbour one base away suggests this may be a read error. The V and J genes are TRBV12-3 or TRBV12-4 and TRBJ2-7; possible D gene TRBD1, 5 bases. This CDR3 comprises 14 residues. The CDR3 sequence: CVSSAWGSSYEQYF. The CDR3 coding sequence is TGTGTCAGCAGCGCGTGGGGCAGCTCCTACGAGCAGTACTTC.

As for this clonotype: Because it lacks the conserved phenylalanine or tryptophan at the end, this CDR3 is likely a read error. The chain uses TRBV24-1 and TRBJ2-5, with 7 bases matching TRBD1. Germline trimming cut 7 bases from V and 5 bases from J; bases unmatched to any gene: 6. Germline CDR1 and CDR2: KGHDR and SFDVKD. The CDR3 runs 13 residues. DNA of the CDR3: TGTGCCACCAGCGGGACAGCCGGGGAGACCCAGTACCTC. Translation gives CATSGTAGETQYL.

The chain carries TRBV7-8 and TRBJ2-7; 8 positions agree with TRBD2. Per the germline V gene, CDR1 is SGHVS and CDR2 is FQNEAQ. Trimming at V came to 7 bases and at J to 2 bases, leaving 19 bases not matched to a gene. The length of the CDR3 is 18 residues. The CDR3 loop is CASTPIPVLAGTTYEQYF. CDR3 sequence (DNA): TGTGCCAGCACCCCCATCCCTGTGCTAGCGGGCACTACCTACGAGCAGTACTTC.

This clonotype was counted between two and nine times. The chain employs TRBV7-9 and TRBJ1-5, with 7 bases fitting TRBD1. Unmatched junction bases numbered 3, after V lost 5 bases and J lost 8 bases. Germline V gene data show CDR1 as SEHNR and CDR2 as FQNEAQ (reference sequence). The CDR3 spans 12 residues. The CDR3 loop is CASSPQGKPQHF. The CDR3 nucleotides are TGTGCCAGCAGCCCACAGGGGAAGCCCCAGCATTTT.

About this clonotype itself: This could be a read error, since a much larger clone is one nucleotide away. This chain connects TRBV12-3 or TRBV12-4 to TRBJ2-1; 9 nucleotides line up with TRBD1. V lost 6 bases to trimming and J lost 7 bases; unmatched junction nucleotides: 7. The CDR3 length is 14 residues. The CDR3 reads CASRSGTGKNEQFF. In DNA form, the CDR3 reads TGTGCCAGCAGATCCGGGACAGGGAAAAATGAGCAGTTCTTC.

Concerning this clonotype itself: This may arise from a read error, as a much more abundant clone is one base away. The CDR3 DNA reads as TGCGCCAGCAGCCACCGAGACCGTCTACGGTCGTTTTTT. Amino acids: CASSHRDRLRSFF. This chain uses TRBV4-1 with TRBJ1-4; D remains unclear. V was shortened by 3 bases and J by 16 bases, with 18 bases between the two germline ends. In germline, CDR1 is MGHRA, CDR2 YSYEKL. This CDR3 is built from 13 residues.

This clonotype occurred once. This may stem from a read error, because a much larger clone lies one nucleotide away. J is TRBJ1-5 and V is TRBV12-3 or TRBV12-4; TRBD1 agrees at 7 bases. V lost 7 bases, J lost 5 bases, and 8 bases stayed unmatched. This CDR3 has 14 amino acids. CDR3 in DNA: TGTGCCAGCACCACAGACAGGGCGGATCAGCCCCAGCATTTT. Protein sequence: CASTTDRADQPQHF.

A remark on this clonotype: A much larger clone differs by one base, so this may be a read error. Given the absence of the conserved phenylalanine or tryptophan at the CDR3 end, a read error is likely. V usage is TRBV6-6 and J usage is TRBJ2-7; no clear D gene. The CDR3 is 14 amino acids. CDR1 and CDR2 (germline): MNHNY, SVGAGI (reference sequence). The V and J ends lost 6 bases and 2 bases respectively, with 14 bases between them. The CDR3 here is CASRGAIGPYEQYY. CDR3 bases: TGTGCCAGCAGAGGTGCTATAGGACCCTACGAGCAGTACTAC.

This clonotype was detected a few times. The chain combines TRBV6-5 with TRBJ2-2; 8 positions match TRBD1. V was pared by 4 bases and J by 1 base, with 5 bases of the junction left unmatched. Germline values: CDR1 MNHEY, CDR2 SVGAGI. This CDR3 has 16 amino acids. CDR3 residues: CASSFWTGLNTGELFF. The CDR3 DNA follows: TGTGCCAGCAGTTTCTGGACAGGGCTGAACACCGGGGAGCTGTTTTTT.